The rows below give T cell receptor beta chains drawn from one sample of a study of response to subunit inactivated influenza vaccine. One entry per CDR3 protein, called by TCRdb with MiXCR from the RT-PCR reads. The repertoire consists of 550,000 to 800,000 distinct CDR3 sequences, with 15% to 18% occurring once and the leading ten covering 11%. The specimen comprised PBMCs from blood, sampled 11 to 12 days after vaccination. The receptors stem from a man aged 50 or older who received an inactivated influenza vaccine. Each CDR3 is given with its conserved first and last residue. The D gene is left open where the match is weak. The size field is filled for only some rows; it gives once, few, many or a size class.

abundance: few
j_gene: TRBJ2-4
d_gene: TRBD2
v_gene: TRBV11-2
CDR3nt: TGTGCCAGCAGCCCTGGGAGGGGAGCCAAAAACATTCAGTACTTC
CDR3aa: CASSPGRGAKNIQYF

abundance: -
j_gene: TRBJ1-1
d_gene: -
v_gene: TRBV5-1
CDR3nt: TGCGCCAGCAGCTTGGCGGGTCAAGAAGCTTTCTTT
CDR3aa: CASSLAGQEAFF

abundance: -
j_gene: TRBJ2-7
d_gene: TRBD2
v_gene: TRBV30
CDR3nt: TGTGCCTGGAAGGGTTATCGGGTAGCGGGAGGTTCCCTCTACGAGCAGTACTTC
CDR3aa: CAWKGYRVAGGSLYEQYF

abundance: -
j_gene: TRBJ2-5
d_gene: -
v_gene: TRBV5-1
CDR3nt: TGCGCCAGCAGCTTGGACCGAGACGTGGAGACCCAGTACTTC
CDR3aa: CASSLDRDVETQYF

abundance: -
j_gene: TRBJ2-1
d_gene: TRBD2
v_gene: TRBV3-1
CDR3nt: TGTGCCAGCAGCCAAGAGGCAGCCGGGACTAGCAGATGGATAACTATTAATGAGCAGTTCTTC
CDR3aa: CASSQEAAGTSRWITINEQFF

abundance: few
j_gene: TRBJ1-5
d_gene: -
v_gene: TRBV6-5
CDR3nt: TGTGCCAGCAGTTACGGTCCCGGGGCTCAGCCCCAGCATTTT
CDR3aa: CASSYGPGAQPQHF

abundance: -
j_gene: TRBJ2-1
d_gene: TRBD2
v_gene: TRBV10-3
CDR3nt: TGTGCCATCAGTGATGCTACTAGCGGGGGGATTGAGCAGTTCTTC
CDR3aa: CAISDATSGGIEQFF

abundance: many
j_gene: TRBJ2-7
d_gene: TRBD1
v_gene: TRBV5-1
CDR3nt: TGCGCCAGCAGCTTGGGAGGGACAGCAGCCTACGAGCAGTACTTC
CDR3aa: CASSLGGTAAYEQYF

abundance: many
j_gene: TRBJ1-5
d_gene: -
v_gene: TRBV5-6
CDR3nt: TGTGCCAGCAGCTTTTCCCGGTGGGGTGGCGTAGCTAGCAATCAGCCCCAGCATTTT
CDR3aa: CASSFSRWGGVASNQPQHF

abundance: few
j_gene: TRBJ2-1
d_gene: TRBD2
v_gene: TRBV29-1
CDR3nt: TGCAGCGCCGGACTAGCAGCCGGCAATGAGCAGTTCTTC
CDR3aa: CSAGLAAGNEQFF

abundance: -
j_gene: TRBJ1-5
d_gene: TRBD1
v_gene: TRBV10-3
CDR3nt: TGTGCCATCAGTCGGGACAGCCGCAATCAGCCCCAGCATTTT
CDR3aa: CAISRDSRNQPQHF

abundance: -
j_gene: TRBJ2-7
d_gene: TRBD1
v_gene: TRBV7-2
CDR3nt: TGTGCCAGCAGCATAAGGGACAGGCTCTACGAGCAGTACTTC
CDR3aa: CASSIRDRLYEQYF

abundance: -
j_gene: TRBJ2-2
d_gene: TRBD2
v_gene: TRBV7-9
CDR3nt: TGTGCCAGCAGCCCGCCCGGGAGGAGTAGGAACACCGGGGAGCTGTTTTTT
CDR3aa: CASSPPGRSRNTGELFF

abundance: few
j_gene: TRBJ1-4
d_gene: -
v_gene: TRBV27
CDR3nt: TGTGCCAGCAGACCCCGGGGGGGTGAGGAAAAACTGTTTTTT
CDR3aa: CASRPRGGEEKLFF

abundance: -
j_gene: TRBJ2-6
d_gene: -
v_gene: TRBV28
CDR3nt: TGTGCCAACAGTTTATTGAATCAGGCTGGGGCCAACGTCCTGACTTTC
CDR3aa: CANSLLNQAGANVLTF

abundance: few
j_gene: TRBJ1-6
d_gene: -
v_gene: TRBV20-1
CDR3nt: TGCAGTGCTAGAGTTCGGGAGGCCCTAGGCTCACCCCTCCACTTT
CDR3aa: CSARVREALGSPLHF

abundance: many
j_gene: TRBJ1-1
d_gene: TRBD1
v_gene: TRBV20-1
CDR3nt: TGCAGTGCTATGGCTAACCCGGGACAGGGACTCTCCTACACTGAAGCTTTCTTT
CDR3aa: CSAMANPGQGLSYTEAFF

abundance: -
j_gene: TRBJ2-1
d_gene: -
v_gene: TRBV24-1
CDR3nt: TGTGCCACCAGTGCTCCCTCGAGGAACAAGGAGCAGTTCTTC
CDR3aa: CATSAPSRNKEQFF

abundance: many
j_gene: TRBJ2-1
d_gene: TRBD2
v_gene: TRBV7-2
CDR3nt: TGTGCCAGCAGCTTCCCTGTAACCGGGACTAGCGGGGGGGCCTCCCCCTACAATGAGCAGTTCTTC
CDR3aa: CASSFPVTGTSGGASPYNEQFF

abundance: -
j_gene: TRBJ1-1
d_gene: -
v_gene: TRBV7-9
CDR3nt: TGTGCCAGCAGCCGAGGGCGTGGGGAAGCTTTCTTT
CDR3aa: CASSRGRGEAFF

abundance: -
j_gene: TRBJ2-7
d_gene: -
v_gene: TRBV5-6
CDR3nt: TGTGCCAGCAGCGGGGGCGCCTCGGGCTACGAGCAGTACTTC
CDR3aa: CASSGGASGYEQYF

abundance: -
j_gene: TRBJ2-5
d_gene: TRBD2
v_gene: TRBV5-6
CDR3nt: TGTGCCAGCAGCTACTGGACTAGCGGGGGGCCCAGCCAAGAGACCCAGTACTTC
CDR3aa: CASSYWTSGGPSQETQYF

abundance: -
j_gene: TRBJ1-4
d_gene: -
v_gene: TRBV7-9
CDR3nt: TGTGCCAGCAGCCCACGGGACGGAACTAATGAAAAACTGTTTTTT
CDR3aa: CASSPRDGTNEKLFF

abundance: -
j_gene: TRBJ2-4
d_gene: TRBD1
v_gene: TRBV4-2
CDR3nt: TGTGCCAGCAGCCACGGGACAGGCCGAGAAATTCAGTACTTC
CDR3aa: CASSHGTGREIQYF